Below are 6 T cell receptor beta chains sequenced from a single sample in a study of OX40 agonist ivuxolimab in advanced cancers. Produced via immunoSEQ multiplex PCR; TCRdb's table is partial and in-frame only. In the table there are under 65,000 clones, 85% to 95% of which are singletons. Specimen: CD4+ or CD8+ T cells sorted from blood, collected in a trial of the OX40 agonist ivuxolimab. Every receptor here comes from an adult with an advanced solid tumor such as melanoma, head and neck, liver or kidney cancer.

This chain uses TRBV7-9 with TRBJ1-1, with D uncertain. V lost 6 bases and J lost 8, with 16 bases in between. The CDR3 is made up of 13 amino acids. Germline lookup yields CDR1 SEHNR and CDR2 FQNEAQ (reference sequence). CDR3 in DNA: TGTGCCAGCAGGACTAACTGGGAGGCGGAAGCTTTCTTT. Protein product: CASRTNWEAEAFF.

This chain links TRBV11-3 with TRBJ1-3; tentative D call: TRBD1 (5 bases). The CDR3 consists of 15 residues. Looked up from germline, CDR1 is SGHNT and CDR2 is YENEEA. The germline V and J ends were trimmed by 5 bases and 0 bases, with 11 bases remaining between them. CDR3 amino acids: CASSMGVSSGNTIYF. In DNA, the CDR3 is TGTGCCAGCAGCATGGGGGTCAGCTCTGGAAACACCATATATTTT.

The V gene is TRBV30, the J gene TRBJ2-5; D ambiguous. Germline V lookup: CDR1 GTSNPN, CDR2 SVGIG (reference sequence). The V end was cut by 2 bases, the J end by 2 bases, with 6 bases between. The CDR3 is 12 residues long. CDR3 loop: CAWSQIQETQYF. The CDR3 DNA sequence: TGTGCCTGGAGTCAAATACAAGAGACCCAGTACTTC. Complete variable domain (other parts from reference TRBV30 and TRBJ2-5): SQTIHQWPATLVQPVGSPLSLECTVEGTSNPNLYWYRQAAGRGLQLLFYSVGIGQISSEVPQNLSASRPQDRQFILSSKKLLLSDSGFYLCAWSQIQETQYFGPGTRLLVL.

V gene TRBV28 combines with J gene TRBJ2-1; D is unresolved. The CDR3 covers 14 residues. V lost 5 bases and J lost 6, with 14 bases in between. Germline CDR1 is MDHEN and CDR2 is SYDVKM. CDR3: CASSPNDWVNEQFF. In DNA form, the CDR3 reads TGTGCCAGCAGTCCCAACGATTGGGTCAATGAGCAGTTCTTC.

The CDR3 region has the DNA TGTGCCAGCAGCCCGGGACAGGACACCGGGGAGCTGTTTTTT. Translation gives CASSPGQDTGELFF. The J gene is TRBJ2-2, the V gene TRBV7-9; 8 bases are a match to TRBD1. The CDR3 sequence is 14 residues long. Trimming removed 5 bases from V and 3 bases from J; junction bases left unmatched: 2. Germline CDR1 SEHNR, CDR2 FQNEAQ (reference sequence).

V and J are TRBV7-3 and TRBJ2-5, with D tentatively TRBD1 (7 bases). With 2 bases removed from V and 4 bases from J, the gap between germline ends came to 14 bases. The germline CDR1 and CDR2 sequences are SGHTA and FQGTGA. The CDR3 contains 15 residues. Here the CDR3 reads CASSLSAGGLETQYF. In DNA form, the CDR3 reads TGTGCCAGCAGCTTATCAGCAGGGGGGCTAGAGACCCAGTACTTC.